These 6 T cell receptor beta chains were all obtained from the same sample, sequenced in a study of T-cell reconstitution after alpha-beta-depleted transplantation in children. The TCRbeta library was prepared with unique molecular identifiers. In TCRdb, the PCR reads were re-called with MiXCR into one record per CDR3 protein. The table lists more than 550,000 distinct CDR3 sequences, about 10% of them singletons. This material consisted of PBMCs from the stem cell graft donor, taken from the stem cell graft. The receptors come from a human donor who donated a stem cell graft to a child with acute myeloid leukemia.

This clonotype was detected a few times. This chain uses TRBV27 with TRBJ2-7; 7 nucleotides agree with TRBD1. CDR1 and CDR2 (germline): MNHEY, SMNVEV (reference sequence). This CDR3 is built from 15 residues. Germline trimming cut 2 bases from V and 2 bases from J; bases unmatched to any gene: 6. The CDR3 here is CASSLPGTATYEQYF. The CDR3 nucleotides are TGTGCCAGCAGTTTACCCGGGACAGCTACCTACGAGCAGTACTTC.

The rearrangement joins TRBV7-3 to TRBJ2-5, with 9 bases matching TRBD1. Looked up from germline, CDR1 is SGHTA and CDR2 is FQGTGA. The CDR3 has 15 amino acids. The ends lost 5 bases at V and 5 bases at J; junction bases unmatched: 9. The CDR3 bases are TGTGCCAGCAGCCCTACCGGGACAGGGTATGAGACCCAGTACTTC. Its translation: CASSPTGTGYETQYF.

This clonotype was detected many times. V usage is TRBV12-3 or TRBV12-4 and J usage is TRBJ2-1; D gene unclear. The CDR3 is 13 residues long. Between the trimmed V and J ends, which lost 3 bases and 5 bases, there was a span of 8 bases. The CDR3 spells CASSLKQHNEQFF. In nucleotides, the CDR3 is TGTGCCAGCAGTTTGAAACAGCACAATGAGCAGTTCTTC.

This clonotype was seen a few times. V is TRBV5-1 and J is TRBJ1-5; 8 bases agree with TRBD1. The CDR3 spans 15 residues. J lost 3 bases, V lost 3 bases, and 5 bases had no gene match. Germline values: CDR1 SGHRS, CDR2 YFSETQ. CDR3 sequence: CASSSTGDPNQPQHF. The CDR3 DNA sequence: TGCGCCAGCAGCTCGACAGGGGACCCCAATCAGCCCCAGCATTTT.

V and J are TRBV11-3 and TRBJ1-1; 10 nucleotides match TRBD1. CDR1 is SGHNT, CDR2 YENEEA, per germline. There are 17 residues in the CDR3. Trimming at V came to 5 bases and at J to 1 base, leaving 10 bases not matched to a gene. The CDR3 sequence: CASSGQGQGKRNTEAFF. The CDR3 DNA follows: TGTGCCAGCAGCGGCCAGGGACAGGGGAAAAGGAACACTGAAGCTTTCTTT. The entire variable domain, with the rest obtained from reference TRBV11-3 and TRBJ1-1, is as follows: EAGVVQSPRYKIIEKKQPVAFWCNPISGHNTLYWYLQNLGQGPELLIRYENEEAVDDSQLPKDRFSAERLKGVDSTLKIQPAELGDSAVYLCASSGQGQGKRNTEAFFGQGTRLTVV.

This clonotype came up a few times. This chain's CDR3 is CAISDRLAEPNEQYF. CDR3 nucleotides: TGTGCCATCAGTGATCGGCTAGCGGAACCGAACGAGCAGTACTTC. The chain couples TRBV10-3 to TRBJ2-7; 7 bases agree with TRBD2. Per germline, CDR1 ENHRY and CDR2 SYGVKD. V dropped 3 bases and J dropped 5; count of bases not matched to a gene: 10. The CDR3 is 15 residues long.